This section outlines one TCR beta chain sequence together with its context. Its antigen is undetermined. Cells designated naive CD8 were CD45RO-negative and were positively selected for CCR7, with terminally differentiated effector memory CD45RA+ cells excluded. Donation came from healthy HIV-negative adults that had no recent acute infections or vaccinations. With 5 bases clipped from V and 0 bases from J, the junction kept 19 bases outside the gene matches. Germline V CDR1 and CDR2: SGHNT, YYREEE (reference sequence). This CDR3 has 19 amino acids. These data originate in a study of shared clonotypes between healthy human individuals. Study outcomes and limitations: The genetic and exposure-history diversity represented was limited by few donors.

This was a deep-level run. Authors' methods: With immunoSEQ giving junction-only sequences and no quality scores, filtering differed. Assay used: immunoSEQ multiplex PCR; TCRdb lists only in-frame clones, some missing. Clone size and V and J calls were adopted from that table, with D and trimming inferred from the DNA. Of about 580,000 clones in the sample, 98% were seen once. The sequence was collected from a man younger than 40 in good health. J is TRBJ2-7 and V is TRBV5-4; TRBD2 matches at 8 bases. Sequencing used naive CD8+ T cells sorted from blood. This chain's CDR3 is CASRQVTRDGRETSYEQYF. The CDR3 bases are TGTGCCAGCAGACAGGTGACCCGTGACGGGAGGGAGACCTCCTACGAGCAGTACTTC.